One and the same sample provided the 22 T cell receptor beta chains below, sequenced in a study of shared clonotypes between healthy human individuals. Sequencing used immunoSEQ multiplex PCR; TCRdb keeps in-frame clones, though not all of them. The sample holds about 660,000 clones; around 72% are singletons and the top ten take over 1.5%. Sequencing was done on a sample of memory CD4+ T cells sorted from blood. The subset here: CD45RA-negative fraction. All receptors come from a woman younger than 45 in good health.

The chain carries TRBV6-9 and TRBJ2-1; perhaps D is TRBD1 or TRBD2 (5 bases each). The CDR3 covers 12 residues. Trimming removed 5 bases from V and 13 bases from J, with 15 bases in between. Germline lookup yields CDR1 MNHGY and CDR2 SVAAGI. The CDR3: CASSRYIGGQFF. DNA for the CDR3: TGTGCCAGCAGTCGGTATATTGGGGGACAGTTCTTC.

The DNA of the CDR3 is TGTGCCAGTAGTAAGGGGGCGCTCTATGGCTACACCTTC. This gives the protein CASSKGALYGYTF. The chain combines TRBV19 with TRBJ1-2; 7 nucleotides agree with TRBD1. V was clipped by 4 bases and J by 4 bases; unmatched bases: 3. The CDR3 loop spans 13 amino acids. Germline V CDR1 and CDR2: LNHDA, SQIVND (reference sequence).

V and J are TRBV14 and TRBJ2-6; D remains ambiguous. The germline CDR1 and CDR2 sequences are SGHDN and FVKESK. The V end was cut by 4 bases, the J end by 0 bases, with 22 bases between. This CDR3 spans 20 amino acids. Here the CDR3 reads CASSPSQADIQPSGANVLTF. CDR3 sequence (DNA): TGTGCCAGCAGCCCCTCCCAGGCCGACATCCAACCCTCTGGGGCCAACGTCCTGACTTTC. Full variable domain (rest looked up from reference TRBV14 and TRBJ2-6): EAGVTQFPSHSVIEKGQTVTLRCDPISGHDNLYWYRRVMGKEIKFLLHFVKESKQDESGMPNNRFLAERTGGTYSTLKVQPAELEDSGVYFCASSPSQADIQPSGANVLTFGAGSRLTVL.

The rearrangement uses TRBV29-1 and TRBJ2-1; a possible D gene is TRBD2 (6 bases). Deletions cut 3 bases from V and 7 bases from J, with 19 bases between. CDR3 length: 15 residues. The germline gives CDR1 SQVTM, CDR2 ANQGSEA. CDR3 amino acids: CSVDLGGLGTNEQFF. The CDR3 region has the DNA TGCAGCGTTGATTTAGGAGGGCTCGGGACGAATGAGCAGTTCTTC.

The J gene is TRBJ1-5, the V gene TRBV6-6; 7 nucleotides line up with TRBD1. The CDR3 consists of 14 residues. Germline V gene data show CDR1 as MNHNY and CDR2 as SVGAGI (reference sequence). The J segment lost 7 bases and the V segment lost 0 bases, leaving 3 bases of the junction unmatched. The DNA of the CDR3 is TGTGCCAGCAGTTACTCAGGGGGCGTACAGCCCCAGCATTTT. Translation: CASSYSGGVQPQHF.

CDR3 in amino acids: CASSLVTSVYNEQFF. In DNA, the CDR3 is TGTGCCAGCAGCTTAGTCACTAGCGTTTACAATGAGCAGTTCTTC. The chain is built from TRBV7-2 and TRBJ2-1; 7 bases are a match to TRBD2. This CDR3 contains 15 residues. J lost 4 bases, V lost 1 base, and 4 bases had no gene match. Germline values: CDR1 SGHTA, CDR2 FQGNSA.

The V gene is TRBV7-9, the J gene TRBJ1-1; the D is unclear. V was pared by 6 bases and J by 3 bases, with 14 bases between. The CDR3 covers 14 residues. CDR1 is SEHNR, CDR2 FQNEAQ, per germline (reference sequence). DNA for the CDR3: TGTGCCAGCAGACCCGACGCTGACCACACTGAAGCTTTCTTT. Amino acids: CASRPDADHTEAFF.

This clone was seen a single time. The chain couples TRBV6-1 to TRBJ2-6, with D maybe TRBD2 (6 bases). CDR1 is MNHNS and CDR2 is SASEGT in the germline V gene. The CDR3 has 18 amino acids. V was trimmed by 3 bases and J by 0 bases, leaving 15 bases between them. In DNA form, the CDR3 reads TGTGCCAGCAGTGACCTAATAGCGGCCAACTCTGGGGCCAACGTCCTGACTTTC. This encodes CASSDLIAANSGANVLTF.

Concerning this clone: The identical CDR3 is also encoded by other nucleotide sequences in the sample. The chain joins TRBV5-1 to TRBJ2-7, with TRBD1 identical over 9 bases. The CDR3 has 14 amino acids. The V and J ends lost 4 bases and 7 bases, in that order; junction bases with no gene match: 9. Germline V gene lookup returns CDR1 SGHRS and CDR2 YFSETQ. CDR3 sequence reads: CASSPGTGSLEQYF. The CDR3 DNA is TGCGCCAGCAGCCCCGGGACAGGGTCGCTGGAGCAGTACTTC.

For this clone: An end of the junction does not agree with germline; a read error may underlie this. The chain joins TRBV11-2 to TRBJ2-1, with 10 bases lining up with TRBD1. There are 13 residues in the CDR3. Germline V gene lookup returns CDR1 SGHAT and CDR2 FQNNGV. The CDR3 DNA reads TGTGCCAGCAGCCCCCGGGGAGGTGGACAGGGGGTCTTC. Translated, it gives CASSPRGGGQGVF. The variable domain in full, with the rest retrieved from reference TRBV11-2 and TRBJ2-1, is EAGVAQSPRYKIIEKRQSVAFWCNPISGHATLYWYQQILGQGPKLLIQFQNNGVVDDSQLPKDRFSAERLKGVDSTLKIQPAKLEDSAVYLCASSPRGGGQGVFGPGTRLTVL.

The rearrangement links TRBV2 to TRBJ2-7; D may be TRBD1 (6 bases). Deletions cut 8 bases from V and 1 base from J, with 12 bases between. The CDR3 is 13 amino acids. Per germline, CDR1 SNHLY and CDR2 FYNNEI. This CDR3 reads CASGGTGSYEQYF. Written as DNA, the CDR3 is TGTGCCAGCGGAGGCACAGGGTCCTACGAGCAGTACTTC.

This clone was counted a single time. The chain joins TRBV18 to TRBJ2-1; D not resolved. V lost 2 bases and J lost 2, with 10 bases in between. The length of the CDR3 is 15 residues. The germline gives CDR1 KGHSH, CDR2 LQKENI. The CDR3 coding sequence is TGTGCCAGCTCACCAAGCAGTGACGCCTACAATGAGCAGTTCTTC. The encoded protein is CASSPSSDAYNEQFF.

V and J are TRBV19 and TRBJ1-2; 8 bases match TRBD1. Germline V gene sequence: CDR1 LNHDA, CDR2 SQIVND (reference sequence). Germline trimming cut 3 bases from V and 1 base from J; bases unmatched to any gene: 7. The CDR3 length is 16 residues. The CDR3 DNA reads TGTGCCAGTAGTATTTCGGGGACAGGTATTAACTATGGCTACACCTTC. This encodes CASSISGTGINYGYTF. The whole variable domain, remainder taken from reference TRBV19 and TRBJ1-2, is DGGITQSPKYLFRKEGQNVTLSCEQNLNHDAMYWYRQDPGQGLRLIYYSQIVNDFQKGDIAEGYSVSREKKESFPLTVTSAQKNPTAFYLCASSISGTGINYGYTFGSGTRLTVV.

This clone was seen a few times. This chain connects TRBV29-1 to TRBJ2-7; D ambiguous. The CDR3 is 14 residues long. Germline V gene data show CDR1 as SQVTM and CDR2 as ANQGSEA. Trimming removed 0 bases from V and 2 bases from J, with 11 bases in between. In DNA, the CDR3 is TGCAGCGTTGAAGATTCTCTGGGTACCTACGAGCAGTACTTC. This codes for CSVEDSLGTYEQYF.

The rearrangement joins TRBV4-1 to TRBJ2-7; TRBD1 agrees at 7 bases. Germline CDR1 and CDR2: MGHRA and YSYEKL. There are 15 residues in the CDR3. The J segment lost 6 bases and the V segment lost 4 bases, leaving 12 bases of the junction unmatched. The CDR3 is CASSRVGQSLGEQYF. CDR3 sequence (DNA): TGCGCCAGCAGCCGCGTGGGACAGTCTCTCGGCGAGCAGTACTTC.

The sample holds a few counts of this clone. This chain connects TRBV5-6 to TRBJ1-2; TRBD1 is a possible D gene (5 bases). Trimming removed 5 bases from V and 2 bases from J, with 19 bases in between. Looked up from germline, CDR1 is SGHDT and CDR2 is YYEEEE. The CDR3 consists of 16 residues. The CDR3 region is CASRPAGTGGNYGYTF. For the CDR3, the DNA is TGTGCCAGCAGGCCAGCCGGGACCGGGGGAAACTATGGCTACACCTTC.

The chain couples TRBV28 to TRBJ2-3; 7 positions agree with TRBD1. This CDR3 is 14 amino acids long. Germline CDR1 reads MDHEN; CDR2 reads SYDVKM. J gave up 2 bases and V 8 bases, and 7 bases lay outside the gene matches. CDR3 coding DNA: TGTGCCAGCCTCCGGGACAGCTACACAGATACGCAGTATTTT. Translation gives CASLRDSYTDTQYF.

This chain uses TRBV6-1 with TRBJ2-2; 8 bases agree with TRBD1. Germline lookup yields CDR1 MNHNS and CDR2 SASEGT. The CDR3 extends over 15 amino acids. After removal of 4 bases from V and 6 bases from J, the junction contained 7 bases not matched to a gene. CDR3 region: CASSGRQGWSGELFF. The CDR3, as DNA: TGTGCCAGCAGTGGACGACAGGGGTGGTCCGGGGAGCTGTTTTTT.

This clone has just one count. This sequence joins TRBV29-1 and TRBJ2-3; 11 bases are a match to TRBD2. V lost 6 bases, J lost 5 bases, and 7 bases stayed unmatched. Germline CDR1 reads SQVTM; CDR2 reads ANQGSEA. The CDR3 runs 14 residues. CDR3 sequence: CSVALAGGLDTQYF. DNA for the CDR3: TGCAGCGTGGCCCTAGCGGGAGGATTAGATACGCAGTATTTT.

The chain couples TRBV19 to TRBJ2-1; D remains unclear. Germline CDR1 LNHDA, CDR2 SQIVND (reference sequence). Trimming removed 0 bases at V and 7 bases at J, with 13 bases between. The CDR3 consists of 15 residues. The CDR3 DNA is TGTGCCAGTAGTATAGAGGCCGGCCTCAATAATGAGCAGTTCTTC. It encodes CASSIEAGLNNEQFF.

Only a few counts were recorded for this clone. The chain uses TRBV19 and TRBJ2-1; either TRBD1 or TRBD2 may fit D (5 bases each). The CDR3 totals 14 residues. V lost 6 bases and J lost 8, with 17 bases in between. Germline-derived CDR1 and CDR2 are LNHDA and SQIVND (reference sequence). CDR3 nucleotide sequence: TGTGCCAGTAGCAGAGACCCGGGGCGCCATGAGCAGTTCTTC. It encodes CASSRDPGRHEQFF.

The rearrangement joins TRBV5-1 to TRBJ1-4; 7 bases line up with TRBD1. This CDR3 comprises 13 residues. The V gene end was trimmed by 5 bases and the J gene end by 6 bases; junction bases not matched to a gene: 4. Germline CDR1 reads SGHRS; CDR2 reads YFSETQ. The DNA of the CDR3 is TGCGCCAGCAGAGGGACAGTCGATGAAAAACTGTTTTTT. Its translation: CASRGTVDEKLFF. The whole variable domain, remainder taken from reference TRBV5-1 and TRBJ1-4, is KAGVTQTPRYLIKTRGQQVTLSCSPISGHRSVSWYQQTPGQGLQFLFEYFSETQRNKGNFPGRFSGRQFSNSRSEMNVSTLELGDSALYLCASRGTVDEKLFFGSGTQLSVL.